This T cell receptor (beta chain) derives from a study of shared clonotypes between healthy human individuals. Replicate PCRs from sorted subsets contained around 190 ng DNA, which is some 32,000 T cell genomes. In the authors' methods: ImmunoSEQ output held junction-only sequences without quality scores, so filtering differed. Libraries were prepared by immunoSEQ multiplex PCR; TCRdb keeps only in-frame clonotypes and omits some of them. V and J calls and clone size are copied from that table; D and trimming were computed from the DNA. Of over 2 million clones listed, less than 95% are singletons. V lost 7 bases and J 10 bases, leaving 19 bases between the germline ends. The length of the CDR3 is 13 residues. Germline CDR1 is MNHNS and CDR2 is SASEGT. General study points: Unshared clonotypes carried lower generation probabilities than those common to all four donors.

Concerning this clone: As yet, its antigen is unknown.

The source material was naive CD4+ T cells from PBMCs. Subset here: CD45RA+ positively selected. The origin of this receptor is a man in his late teens or twenties in good health. Some clones in this sample may be carry-over from other donors' samples. The chain links TRBV6-1 to TRBJ1-1; D gene ambiguous. The CDR3 protein is CASTPNWVGRAFF. The CDR3, as DNA: TGTGCCAGCACGCCAAATTGGGTTGGTCGAGCTTTCTTT.